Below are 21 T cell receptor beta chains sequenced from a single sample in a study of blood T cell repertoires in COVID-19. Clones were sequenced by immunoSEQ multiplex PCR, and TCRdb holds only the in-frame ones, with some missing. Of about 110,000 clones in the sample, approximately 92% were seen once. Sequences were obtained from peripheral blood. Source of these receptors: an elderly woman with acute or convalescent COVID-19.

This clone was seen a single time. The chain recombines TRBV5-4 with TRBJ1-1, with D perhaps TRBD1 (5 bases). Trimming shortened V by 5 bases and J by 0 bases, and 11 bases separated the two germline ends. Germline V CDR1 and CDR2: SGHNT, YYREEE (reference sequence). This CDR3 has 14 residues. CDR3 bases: TGTGCCAGCAGAACCCAGGGCATGAACACTGAAGCTTTCTTT. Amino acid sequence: CASRTQGMNTEAFF.

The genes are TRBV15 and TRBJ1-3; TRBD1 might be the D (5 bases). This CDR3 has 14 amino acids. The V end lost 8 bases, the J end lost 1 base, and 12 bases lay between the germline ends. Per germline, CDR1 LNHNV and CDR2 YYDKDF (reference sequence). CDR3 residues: CATGTTVSGNTIYF. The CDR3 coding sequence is TGTGCCACCGGAACGACAGTTTCTGGAAACACCATATATTTT.

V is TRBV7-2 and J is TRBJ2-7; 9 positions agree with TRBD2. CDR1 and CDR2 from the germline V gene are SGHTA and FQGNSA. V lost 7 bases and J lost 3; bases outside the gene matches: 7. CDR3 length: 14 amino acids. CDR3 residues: CASTPSGAYYEQYF. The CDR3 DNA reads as TGTGCCAGCACCCCTAGCGGGGCTTACTACGAGCAGTACTTC.

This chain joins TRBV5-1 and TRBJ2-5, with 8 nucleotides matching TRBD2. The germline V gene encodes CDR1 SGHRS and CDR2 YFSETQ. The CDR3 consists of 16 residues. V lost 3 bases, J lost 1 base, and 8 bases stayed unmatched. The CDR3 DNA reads TGCGCCAGCAGCTCAGCGACGCGGGGGGCCCAAGAGACCCAGTACTTC. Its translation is CASSSATRGAQETQYF.

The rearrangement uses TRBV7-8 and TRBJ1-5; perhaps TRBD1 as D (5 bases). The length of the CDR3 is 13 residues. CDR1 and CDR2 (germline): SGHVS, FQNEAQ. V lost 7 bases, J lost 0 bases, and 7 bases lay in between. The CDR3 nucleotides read TGTGCCAGCAAGGGGAATAGCAATCAGCCCCAGCATTTT. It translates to CASKGNSNQPQHF.

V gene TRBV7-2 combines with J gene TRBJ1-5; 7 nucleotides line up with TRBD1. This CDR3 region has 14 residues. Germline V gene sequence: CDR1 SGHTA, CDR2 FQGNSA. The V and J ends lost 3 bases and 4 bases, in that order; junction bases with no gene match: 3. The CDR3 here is CASSFRGENQPQHF. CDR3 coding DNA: TGTGCCAGCAGCTTCAGGGGGGAGAATCAGCCCCAGCATTTT.

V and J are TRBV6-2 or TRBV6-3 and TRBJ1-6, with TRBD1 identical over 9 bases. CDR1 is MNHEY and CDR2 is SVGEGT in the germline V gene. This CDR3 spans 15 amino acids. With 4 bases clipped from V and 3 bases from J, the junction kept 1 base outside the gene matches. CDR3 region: CASSWDRDYNSPLHF. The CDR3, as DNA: TGTGCCAGCAGTTGGGACAGGGACTATAATTCACCCCTCCACTTT.

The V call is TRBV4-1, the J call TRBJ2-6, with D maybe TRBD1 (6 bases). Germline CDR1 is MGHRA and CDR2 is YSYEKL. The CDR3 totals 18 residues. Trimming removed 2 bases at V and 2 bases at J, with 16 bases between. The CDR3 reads CASSQPTFRGAGANVLTF. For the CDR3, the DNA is TGCGCCAGCAGCCAACCCACATTCAGGGGCGCTGGGGCCAACGTCCTGACTTTC.

In nucleotides, the CDR3 is TGTGCCAGCAGCATTAGCGGGGGGGAATCCTACGAGCAGTACTTC. Residues: CASSISGGESYEQYF. The rearrangement links TRBV5-5 to TRBJ2-7; 11 positions agree with TRBD2. Germline CDR1 reads SGHKS; CDR2 reads YYEKEE (reference sequence). The trim removed 4 bases at V and 1 base at J, leaving 4 bases unmatched. The CDR3 has 15 amino acids.

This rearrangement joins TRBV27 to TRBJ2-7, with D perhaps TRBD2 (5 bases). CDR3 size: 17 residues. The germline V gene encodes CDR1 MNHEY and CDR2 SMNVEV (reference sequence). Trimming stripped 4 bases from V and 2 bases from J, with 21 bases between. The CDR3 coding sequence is TGTGCCAGCAGTTCCGGGAATTTGTGGGAGTCGACCTACGAGCAGTACTTC. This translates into CASSSGNLWESTYEQYF.

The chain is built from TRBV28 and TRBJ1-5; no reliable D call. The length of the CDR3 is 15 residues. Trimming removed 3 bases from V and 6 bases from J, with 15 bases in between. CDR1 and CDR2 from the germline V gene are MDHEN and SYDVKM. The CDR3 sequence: CASSFYAPEGQPQHF. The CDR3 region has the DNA TGTGCCAGCAGTTTTTACGCCCCAGAGGGTCAGCCCCAGCATTTT. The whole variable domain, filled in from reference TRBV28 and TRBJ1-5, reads DVKVTQSSRYLVKRTGEKVFLECVQDMDHENMFWYRQDPGLGLRLIYFSYDVKMKEKGDIPEGYSVSREKKERFSLILESASTNQTSMYLCASSFYAPEGQPQHFGDGTRLSIL.

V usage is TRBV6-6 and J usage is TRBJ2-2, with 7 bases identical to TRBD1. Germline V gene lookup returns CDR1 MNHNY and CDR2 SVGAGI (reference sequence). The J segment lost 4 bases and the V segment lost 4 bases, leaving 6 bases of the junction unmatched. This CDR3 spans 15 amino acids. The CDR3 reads CASSSVQGTTGELFF. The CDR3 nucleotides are TGTGCCAGCAGTTCAGTACAGGGGACCACCGGGGAGCTGTTTTTT.

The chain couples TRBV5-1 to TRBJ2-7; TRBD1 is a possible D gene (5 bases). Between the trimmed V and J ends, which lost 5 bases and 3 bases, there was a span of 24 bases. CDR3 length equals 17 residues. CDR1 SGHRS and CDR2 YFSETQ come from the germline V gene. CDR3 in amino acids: CASSPYAAMGRDYEQYF. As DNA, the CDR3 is TGCGCCAGCAGTCCCTATGCGGCAATGGGCAGGGACTACGAGCAGTACTTC. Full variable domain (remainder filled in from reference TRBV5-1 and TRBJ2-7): KAGVTQTPRYLIKTRGQQVTLSCSPISGHRSVSWYQQTPGQGLQFLFEYFSETQRNKGNFPGRFSGRQFSNSRSEMNVSTLELGDSALYLCASSPYAAMGRDYEQYFGPGTRLTVT.

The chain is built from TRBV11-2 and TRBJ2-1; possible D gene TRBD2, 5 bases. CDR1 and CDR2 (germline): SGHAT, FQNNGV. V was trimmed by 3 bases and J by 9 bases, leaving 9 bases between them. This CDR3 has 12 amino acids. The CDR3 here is CASSFGVGEQFF. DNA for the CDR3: TGTGCCAGCAGCTTCGGGGTTGGTGAGCAGTTCTTC.

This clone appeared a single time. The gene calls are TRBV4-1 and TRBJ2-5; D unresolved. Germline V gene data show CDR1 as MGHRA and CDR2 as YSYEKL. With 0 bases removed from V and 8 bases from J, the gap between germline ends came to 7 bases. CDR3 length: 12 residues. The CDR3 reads CASSQDSFTQYF. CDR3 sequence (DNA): TGCGCCAGCAGCCAAGATTCCTTCACCCAGTACTTC.

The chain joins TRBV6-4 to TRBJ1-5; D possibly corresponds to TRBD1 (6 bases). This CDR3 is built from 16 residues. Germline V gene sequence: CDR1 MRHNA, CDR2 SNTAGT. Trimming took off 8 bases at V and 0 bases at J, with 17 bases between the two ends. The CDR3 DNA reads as TGTGCCAGCTTACCCCAAGGACAGTATAGCAATCAGCCCCAGCATTTT. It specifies CASLPQGQYSNQPQHF.

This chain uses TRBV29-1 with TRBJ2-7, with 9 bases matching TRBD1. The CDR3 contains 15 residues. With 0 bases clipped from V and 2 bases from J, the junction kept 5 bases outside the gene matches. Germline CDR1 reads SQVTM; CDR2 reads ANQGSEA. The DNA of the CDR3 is TGCAGCGTTGAAGACCCCGGGACAGGGCCCTACGAGCAGTACTTC. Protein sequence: CSVEDPGTGPYEQYF.

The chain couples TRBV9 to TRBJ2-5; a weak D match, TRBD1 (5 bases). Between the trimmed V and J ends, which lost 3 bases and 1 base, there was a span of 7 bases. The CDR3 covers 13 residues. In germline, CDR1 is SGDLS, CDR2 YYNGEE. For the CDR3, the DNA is TGTGCCAGCAGCGCCCAGGGCCAAGAGACCCAGTACTTC. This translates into CASSAQGQETQYF.

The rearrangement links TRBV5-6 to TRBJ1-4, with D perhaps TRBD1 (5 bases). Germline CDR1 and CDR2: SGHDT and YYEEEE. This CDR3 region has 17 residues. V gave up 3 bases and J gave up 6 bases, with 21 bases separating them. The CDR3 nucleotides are TGTGCCAGCAGCTCGACTCCCGGGGGAGGGCGTGATGAAAAACTGTTTTTT. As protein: CASSSTPGGGRDEKLFF.

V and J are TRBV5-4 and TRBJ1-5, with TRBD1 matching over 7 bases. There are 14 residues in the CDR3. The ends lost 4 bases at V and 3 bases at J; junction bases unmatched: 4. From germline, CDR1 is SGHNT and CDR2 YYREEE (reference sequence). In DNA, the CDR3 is TGTGCCAGCAGCCTACAGGGGATCAATCAGCCCCAGCATTTT. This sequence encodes CASSLQGINQPQHF.

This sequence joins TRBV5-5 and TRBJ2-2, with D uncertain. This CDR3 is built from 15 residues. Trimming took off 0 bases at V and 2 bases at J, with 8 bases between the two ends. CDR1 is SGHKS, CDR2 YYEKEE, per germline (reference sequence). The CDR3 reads CASSLAVVNTGELFF. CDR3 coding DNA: TGTGCCAGCAGCTTGGCGGTTGTAAACACCGGGGAGCTGTTTTTT.